These 20 T cell receptor beta chains were sequenced from one sample in a study of low-dose radiotherapy and immunotherapy resistance in tumors. Alpha and beta chains were covered, as first-strand cDNA relied on TRAV- and TRBV-specific primers. The authors ran 15 to 20 PCR cycles to amplify TCRs with a constant-region primer and V-primer adapter. In TCRdb, the reads were re-called with MiXCR into one record per CDR3 protein. The sample lists tens of thousands of distinct CDR3 sequences, under 10% occurring once. The sample's time point: before trial treatment. This specimen was PBMCs, taken before treatment. The receptor source for this set is a male donor with prostate cancer.

This clonotype was seen repeatedly, ten times or more. In nucleotides, the CDR3 is TGTGCCTGCCAAAACACTGCGGGAGCAACTGGGGAGACCCAGTACTTC. Protein product: CACQNTAGATGETQYF. The V and J genes are TRBV30 and TRBJ2-5; 7 bases line up with TRBD2. The CDR3 runs 16 residues. Germline-derived CDR1 and CDR2 are GTSNPN and SVGIG (reference sequence). V lost 6 bases, J lost 5 bases, and 18 bases stayed unmatched.

The sample holds many counts of this clonotype. The chain joins TRBV5-1 to TRBJ1-4; D gene ambiguous. V dropped 0 bases and J dropped 3 bases, with 6 bases sitting between them. Per germline, CDR1 SGHRS and CDR2 YFSETQ. The CDR3 contains 14 residues. The CDR3 loop reads CASSLDGSNEKLFF. The CDR3 DNA reads TGCGCCAGCAGCTTGGACGGATCTAATGAAAAACTGTTTTTT.

Remarks on this clonotype: A much bigger clone sits one base away, suggesting this may be a read error. The chain combines TRBV9 with TRBJ2-5; 9 positions agree with TRBD2. CDR3 length: 14 residues. The germline V gene encodes CDR1 SGDLS and CDR2 YYNGEE. The J segment lost 3 bases and the V segment lost 0 bases, leaving 0 bases of the junction unmatched. This CDR3 is CASSVGLAEETQYF. The CDR3 bases are TGTGCCAGCAGCGTAGGACTAGCGGAAGAGACCCAGTACTTC.

This clonotype was observed many times. This sequence joins TRBV28 and TRBJ1-2, with 9 bases fitting TRBD1. Germline V CDR1 and CDR2: MDHEN, SYDVKM. V lost 6 bases, J lost 6 bases, and 8 bases stayed unmatched. This CDR3 is 14 amino acids long. The CDR3 region is CASSYRDRDNGYTF. The CDR3 nucleotides read TGTGCCAGCAGCTATAGGGACAGGGATAATGGCTACACCTTC.

This clonotype was observed at least ten times. The chain is built from TRBV5-4 and TRBJ1-6; no reliable D call. V was shortened by 3 bases and J by 5 bases, with 6 bases between the two germline ends. The germline gives CDR1 SGHNT, CDR2 YYREEE (reference sequence). There are 13 residues in the CDR3. CDR3 region: CASSSTNNSPLHF. CDR3 DNA: TGTGCCAGCAGCTCCACCAATAATTCACCCCTCCACTTT.

This clonotype was counted ten times or more. The chain carries TRBV7-2 and TRBJ2-2; 12 bases are a match to TRBD2. Germline CDR1 and CDR2: SGHTA and FQGNSA. The CDR3 is made up of 16 amino acids. J lost 3 bases, V lost 3 bases, and 2 bases had no gene match. CDR3 sequence: CASSFRLAGDTGELFF. The CDR3 nucleotides read TGTGCCAGCAGCTTCAGACTAGCGGGGGACACCGGGGAGCTGTTTTTT.

Many counts were recorded for this clonotype. V gene TRBV13 combines with J gene TRBJ1-1; D is unresolved. Germline V gives CDR1 PRHDT, CDR2 FYEKMQ (reference sequence). The CDR3 totals 13 residues. The V gene lost 5 bases and the J gene lost 6 bases, with 13 bases spanning the gap. This CDR3 reads CASSPEGQPEAFF. DNA of the CDR3: TGTGCCAGCAGCCCGGAGGGCCAGCCTGAAGCTTTCTTT.

This clonotype was detected ten times or more. In DNA form, the CDR3 reads TGTGCCAGCAAAAGACGGGACCAGAGCTCCTACAATGAGCAGTTCTTC. This codes for CASKRRDQSSYNEQFF. V and J are TRBV7-8 and TRBJ2-1; D might be TRBD1 or TRBD2, each matching 5 bases. The CDR3 loop spans 16 amino acids. V was cut by 7 bases and J by 0 bases, with 16 bases left in between. Per the germline V gene, CDR1 is SGHVS and CDR2 is FQNEAQ.

The sample holds many counts of this clonotype. V usage is TRBV23-1 and J usage is TRBJ2-2; a possible D gene is TRBD2 (5 bases). TRBV23-1 is noted as an ORF with a role that remains uncertain. The V end was cut by 3 bases, the J end by 1 base, with 12 bases between. The length of the CDR3 is 16 residues. CDR3 residues: CASSHYLARNTGELFF. Written as DNA, the CDR3 is TGCGCCAGCAGTCATTACCTAGCTCGGAACACCGGGGAGCTGTTTTTT.

The sample holds many counts of this clonotype. V and J are TRBV28 and TRBJ2-7; D is ambiguous. This CDR3 region has 15 residues. V lost 2 bases, J lost 0 bases, and 11 bases lay in between. The germline gives CDR1 MDHEN, CDR2 SYDVKM. In DNA form, the CDR3 reads TGTGCCAGCAGTTTAGCCGGCATCCCCTCCTACGAGCAGTACTTC. Protein sequence: CASSLAGIPSYEQYF.

This clonotype showed up many times. V is TRBV25-1 and J is TRBJ2-7, with TRBD2 matching over 7 bases. The junction had 10 bases not matched to a gene; V was cut back by 8 bases and J by 9 bases. The CDR3 covers 12 residues. CDR1 is MGHDK, CDR2 SYGVNS, per germline. The CDR3 DNA reads TGTGCCAGCGGGGGGGTCGGATCGTCGCAGTACTTC. Its protein product is CASGGVGSSQYF.

In this sample, this clonotype turned up many times. The chain links TRBV6-5 to TRBJ2-1; the match to TRBD2 covers 10 bases. This CDR3 contains 15 residues. Germline V lookup: CDR1 MNHEY, CDR2 SVGAGI. V shed 5 bases and J 4 bases; nucleotides not matched to a gene: 5. The CDR3 sequence: CASSTAGGPYNEQFF. CDR3 coding DNA: TGTGCCAGCAGTACAGCGGGAGGGCCATACAATGAGCAGTTCTTC.

This clonotype was recorded many times. The chain carries TRBV9 and TRBJ1-6; D is undetermined. The V gene lost 0 bases and the J gene lost 9 bases, with 10 bases spanning the gap. Per germline, CDR1 SGDLS and CDR2 YYNGEE. CDR3 length equals 14 residues. In nucleotides, the CDR3 is TGTGCCAGCAGCGTAGATCCACAGTTTTCACCCCTCCACTTT. Its protein is CASSVDPQFSPLHF.

This clonotype appeared many times. The chain recombines TRBV20-1 with TRBJ2-2; 9 bases map to TRBD2. The CDR3 runs to 16 residues. In germline, CDR1 is DFQATT, CDR2 SNEGSKA (reference sequence). Trimming removed 5 bases from V and 5 bases from J; junction bases left unmatched: 12. Here the CDR3 reads CSAVGGGRARTGELFF. In nucleotides, the CDR3 is TGCAGTGCTGTCGGGGGCGGGAGGGCCCGAACCGGGGAGCTGTTTTTT.

This clonotype was seen repeatedly, ten times or more. The chain is built from TRBV6-2 or TRBV6-3 and TRBJ2-1; D may be TRBD2 (5 bases). Germline CDR1 reads MNHEY; CDR2 reads SVGEGT. Trimming cost V 7 bases and J 0 bases, with 13 bases left between them. CDR3 length equals 15 residues. For the CDR3, the DNA is TGTGCCAGCACCCCGGCGGGTAGCTCCTACAATGAGCAGTTCTTC. It yields the protein CASTPAGSSYNEQFF.

In its sample, this clonotype was seen many times. The chain employs TRBV28 and TRBJ2-1; TRBD1 agrees at 9 bases. The CDR3 has 15 amino acids. Germline values: CDR1 MDHEN, CDR2 SYDVKM. Trimming removed 5 bases from V and 9 bases from J; junction bases left unmatched: 11. CDR3 in DNA: TGTGCCAGCAGTCCAAGGGACAGGGATAGTAGTGAGCAGTTCTTC. It specifies CASSPRDRDSSEQFF.

The sample holds many counts of this clonotype. The chain has TRBV27 and TRBJ2-1; weak D call: TRBD1 (6 bases). The germline gives CDR1 MNHEY, CDR2 SMNVEV (reference sequence). The CDR3 has 13 amino acids. Trimming shortened V by 6 bases and J by 3 bases, and 9 bases separated the two germline ends. CDR3 amino acids: CASSRGDYNEQFF. CDR3 in DNA: TGTGCCAGCAGCAGGGGTGACTACAATGAGCAGTTCTTC.

J is TRBJ2-1 and V is TRBV18; TRBD1 might be the D (5 bases). Germline assignment: CDR1 KGHSH and CDR2 LQKENI. V gave up 6 bases and J gave up 6 bases, with 21 bases separating them. CDR3 length equals 16 residues. The CDR3 reads CASSLSVGATVNEQFF. The CDR3 DNA reads as TGTGCCAGCTCCCTTTCGGTAGGGGCGACTGTCAATGAGCAGTTCTTC.

The table lists this clonotype with many counts. The chain employs TRBV6-1 and TRBJ1-2, with no clear D. This CDR3 spans 14 amino acids. The ends were cut back, 1 base at V and 7 bases at J, with 13 bases in the middle. Germline loops: CDR1 MNHNS, CDR2 SASEGT. The DNA for the CDR3 is TGTGCCAGCAGTGAAGTCTTACACGGGAGTGGCTACACCTTC. It yields the protein CASSEVLHGSGYTF.

This clonotype was recorded at least ten times. CDR3 amino acids: CASSPGELETQYF. The CDR3 DNA is TGTGCCAGCAGCCCAGGGGAGTTAGAGACCCAGTACTTC. This chain joins TRBV7-3 and TRBJ2-5; tentatively, D is TRBD1 (6 bases). Germline V gene lookup returns CDR1 SGHTA and CDR2 FQGTGA. This CDR3 has 13 amino acids. Trimming shortened V by 5 bases and J by 4 bases, and 11 bases separated the two germline ends. Full variable domain (outside the CDR3, taken from reference TRBV7-3 and TRBJ2-5): GAGVSQTPSNKVTEKGKYVELRCDPISGHTALYWYRQSLGQGPEFLIYFQGTGAADDSGLPNDRFFAVRPEGSVSTLKIQRTERGDSAVYLCASSPGELETQYFGPGTRLLVL.